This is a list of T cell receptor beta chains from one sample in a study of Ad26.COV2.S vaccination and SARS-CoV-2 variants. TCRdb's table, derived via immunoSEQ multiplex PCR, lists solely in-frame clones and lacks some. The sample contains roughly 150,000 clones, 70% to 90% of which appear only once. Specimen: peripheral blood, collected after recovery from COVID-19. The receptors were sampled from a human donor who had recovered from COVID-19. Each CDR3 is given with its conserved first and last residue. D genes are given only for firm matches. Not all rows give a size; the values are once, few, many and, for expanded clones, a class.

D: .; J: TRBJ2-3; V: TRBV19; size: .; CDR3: CASSSDTQYF; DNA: TGTGCCAGTAGTAGTGATACGCAGTATTTT
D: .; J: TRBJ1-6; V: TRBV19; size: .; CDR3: CASSFSSYNSPLHF; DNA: TGTGCCAGTAGTTTCTCCTCCTATAATTCACCCCTCCACTTT
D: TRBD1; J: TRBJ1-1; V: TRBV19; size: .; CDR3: CASSRKSQGARWGNTEAFF; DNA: TGTGCCAGTAGTAGAAAATCGCAGGGGGCGCGGTGGGGGAACACTGAAGCTTTCTTT
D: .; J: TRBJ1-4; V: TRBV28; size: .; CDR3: CASSLAGWQEKLFF; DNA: TGTGCCAGCAGTTTAGCAGGGTGGCAGGAAAAACTGTTTTTT
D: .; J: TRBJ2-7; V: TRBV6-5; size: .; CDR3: CASTTGLGYEQYF; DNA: TGTGCCAGCACCACCGGACTGGGCTACGAGCAGTACTTC
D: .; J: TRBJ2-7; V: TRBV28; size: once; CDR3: CASRGVELAYEQYF; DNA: TGTGCCAGCAGGGGGGTGGAGCTAGCCTACGAGCAGTACTTC
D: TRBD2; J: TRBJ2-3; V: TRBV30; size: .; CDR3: CAWKSGGGTDTQYF; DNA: TGTGCCTGGAAAAGCGGGGGGGGCACAGATACGCAGTATTTT
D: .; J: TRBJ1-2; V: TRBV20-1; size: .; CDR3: CSASGGAGNGYTF; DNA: TGCAGTGCTAGTGGGGGCGCGGGGAATGGCTACACCTTC
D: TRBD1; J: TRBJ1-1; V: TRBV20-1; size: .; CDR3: CSASRGDEAFF; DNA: TGCAGTGCTAGCAGGGGGGATGAAGCTTTCTTT
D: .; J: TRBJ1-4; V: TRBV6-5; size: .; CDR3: CASRDKNEKLFF; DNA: TGTGCCAGCAGGGATAAAAATGAAAAACTGTTTTTT
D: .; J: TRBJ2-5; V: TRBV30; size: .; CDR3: CAWSPEGQVRETQYF; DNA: TGTGCCTGGAGCCCCGAGGGGCAGGTGAGGGAGACCCAGTACTTC